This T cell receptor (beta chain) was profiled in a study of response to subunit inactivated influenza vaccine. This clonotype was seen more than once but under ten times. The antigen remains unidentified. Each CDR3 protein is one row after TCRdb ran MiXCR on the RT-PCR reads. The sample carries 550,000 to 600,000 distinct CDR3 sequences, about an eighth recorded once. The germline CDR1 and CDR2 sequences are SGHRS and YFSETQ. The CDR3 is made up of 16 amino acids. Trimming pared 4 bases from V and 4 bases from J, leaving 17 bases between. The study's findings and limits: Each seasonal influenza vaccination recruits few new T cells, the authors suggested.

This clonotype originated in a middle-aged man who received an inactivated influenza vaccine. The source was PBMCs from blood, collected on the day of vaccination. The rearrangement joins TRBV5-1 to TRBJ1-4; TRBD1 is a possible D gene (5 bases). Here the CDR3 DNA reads TGCGCCAGCAGCGTCCGACCGGGACGGAATAATGAAAAACTGTTTTTT. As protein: CASSVRPGRNNEKLFF.